In its sample, the clone carrying this T cell receptor (beta chain) was seen a few times. This entry is derived from a study of blood T cell repertoires in COVID-19. The data were produced by immunoSEQ multiplex PCR, yet TCRdb's version contains in-frame clones alone and is incomplete. Here the sample spans about 180,000 clones, approximately 86% being singletons. From germline, CDR1 is SEHNR and CDR2 FQNEAQ (reference sequence). Trimming removed 4 bases from V and 0 bases from J; junction bases left unmatched: 7. This CDR3 region has 17 residues. What was sequenced was peripheral blood. This receptor was identified in a man in his fifties or sixties with active or convalescent COVID-19. This chain uses TRBV7-9 with TRBJ1-1, with 11 bases that match TRBD1. The CDR3 DNA reads as TGTGCCAGCAGCTCGGACAGGGGGCGACTCATGAACACTGAAGCTTTCTTT. The encoded protein is CASSSDRGRLMNTEAFF.